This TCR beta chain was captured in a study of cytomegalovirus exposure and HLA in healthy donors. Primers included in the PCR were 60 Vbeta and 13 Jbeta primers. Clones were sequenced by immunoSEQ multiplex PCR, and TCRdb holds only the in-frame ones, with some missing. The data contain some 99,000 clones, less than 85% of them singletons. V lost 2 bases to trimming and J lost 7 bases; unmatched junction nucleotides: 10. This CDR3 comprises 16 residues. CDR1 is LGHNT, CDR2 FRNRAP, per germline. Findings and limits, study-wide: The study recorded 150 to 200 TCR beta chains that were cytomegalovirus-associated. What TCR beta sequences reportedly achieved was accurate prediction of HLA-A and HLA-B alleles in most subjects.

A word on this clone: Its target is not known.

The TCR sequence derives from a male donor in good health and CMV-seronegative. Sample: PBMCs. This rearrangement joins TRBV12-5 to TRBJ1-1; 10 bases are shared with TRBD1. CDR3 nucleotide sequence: TGTGCTAGTGGTTTGCCAAAGGGACAGGGGAAGCTTGAAGCTTTCTTT. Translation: CASGLPKGQGKLEAFF.